The subject of this entry is one T cell receptor beta chain. Methods used by the authors: By means of reference gene primer amplification, nucleated cell counts were estimated. TCRdb keeps only in-frame clones here, not all; method: immunoSEQ multiplex PCR. The V and J calls and clone size are taken from that table; D and trimming were inferred from the DNA. The sample has about 290,000 clones; roughly 88% are singletons. Looked up from germline, CDR1 is SGHTA and CDR2 is FQGTGA. This CDR3 contains 16 residues. Trimming cost V 2 bases and J 6 bases; bases outside gene matches: 8. The data belong to a study of blood T cell repertoires in COVID-19. In the study overall: Acute and convalescent COVID-19 samples came from the United States, Italy and Spain. The cDNA or gDNA used as material had been derived from T cells, B-cell-depleted T cells, or PBMCs.

Sequencing was carried out using peripheral blood. This TCR came from a woman younger than 45 with active or convalescent COVID-19. The rearrangement joins TRBV7-3 to TRBJ2-3; 10 bases line up with TRBD2. In nucleotides, the CDR3 is TGTGCCAGCAGCTTATCACCTAGCGGGGGTGTGGATACGCAGTATTTT. This translates into CASSLSPSGGVDTQYF.